A single sample gave rise to the 15 T cell receptor beta chains below, sequenced in a study of neurological immune-mediated disorders. TCRdb fed the 5' RACE reads into MiXCR, producing one record per CDR3 protein. The sample records over 60,000 distinct CDR3 sequences, 5.2% being singletons. The material sequenced was PBMCs. Receptors were obtained from a woman aged 25 to 45 with multiple sclerosis.

The sample holds many counts of this clonotype. The chain employs TRBV20-1 and TRBJ2-6; possibly TRBD1 for D (6 bases). Per the germline V gene, CDR1 is DFQATT and CDR2 is SNEGSKA (reference sequence). V was shortened by 6 bases and J by 0 bases, with 9 bases between the two germline ends. This CDR3 spans 14 amino acids. This CDR3 is CSATGSSGANVLTF. For the CDR3, the DNA is TGCAGTGCAACAGGGAGCTCTGGGGCCAACGTCCTGACTTTC.

This clonotype was picked up many times. The gene calls are TRBV6-5 and TRBJ1-5, with D possibly TRBD1 on 5 matching bases. The CDR3 has 13 amino acids. Trimming took 5 bases from V and 3 from J, leaving 8 bases between them. CDR1 and CDR2 (germline): MNHEY, SVGAGI. The CDR3 here is CASSRDPNQPQHF. Written as DNA, the CDR3 is TGTGCCAGCAGTCGGGACCCCAATCAGCCCCAGCATTTT.

This clonotype was detected many times. The chain employs TRBV3-1 and TRBJ2-7; no clear D. V gave up 2 bases and J gave up 6 bases, with 8 bases separating them. This CDR3 contains 12 residues. In germline, CDR1 is LGHDT, CDR2 YNNKEL (reference sequence). As DNA, the CDR3 is TGTGCCAGCAGCCAATGGGAAACCGAGCAGTACTTC. This gives the protein CASSQWETEQYF.

This clonotype has a count of ten or more. V and J are TRBV5-5 and TRBJ1-1; tentatively, D is TRBD1 (5 bases). The V gene's germline CDR1 is SGHKS and CDR2 YYEKEE (reference sequence). Between the trimmed V and J ends, which lost 2 bases and 5 bases, there was a span of 13 bases. The CDR3 is 14 residues long. The CDR3 loop is CASSLWQGGTEAFF. DNA of the CDR3: TGTGCCAGCAGCTTATGGCAGGGAGGAACTGAAGCTTTCTTT.

This clonotype was counted ten times or more. The CDR3 here is CSAGGKGTTDTQYF. CDR3 nucleotides: TGCAGCGCGGGGGGGAAAGGGACCACAGATACGCAGTATTTT. The chain recombines TRBV29-1 with TRBJ2-3; TRBD2 aligns across 8 bases. This CDR3 has 14 residues. V lost 7 bases, J lost 2 bases, and 8 bases stayed unmatched. CDR1 SQVTM and CDR2 ANQGSEA come from the germline V gene.

This clonotype appeared a few times. This chain joins TRBV5-6 and TRBJ1-1; weak D call: TRBD1 (6 bases). The CDR3 runs 15 residues. Trimming shortened V by 6 bases and J by 1 base, and 16 bases separated the two germline ends. Germline V lookup: CDR1 SGHDT, CDR2 YYEEEE. CDR3 in DNA: TGTGCCAGCACCTACTTCGGGACATCGAACACTGAAGCTTTCTTT. Its translation is CASTYFGTSNTEAFF.

This clonotype was seen a handful of times. The chain is built from TRBV5-5 and TRBJ2-3; 7 bases agree with TRBD1. V was pared by 4 bases and J by 7 bases, with 12 bases of the junction left unmatched. The CDR3 has 15 residues. Germline V gene sequence: CDR1 SGHKS, CDR2 YYEKEE (reference sequence). The CDR3 here is CASSLEDRSGNTQYF. As DNA, the CDR3 is TGTGCCAGCAGCCTGGAGGACAGGTCGGGGAATACGCAGTATTTT.

This clonotype was seen repeatedly, ten times or more. The J gene is TRBJ1-1, the V gene TRBV29-1, with TRBD1 as a possible D gene (6 bases). Trimming removed 3 bases from V and 6 bases from J, with 11 bases in between. The CDR3 covers 12 residues. The V gene's germline CDR1 is SQVTM and CDR2 ANQGSEA. The CDR3 protein is CSVEWGGSEAFF. For the CDR3, the DNA is TGCAGCGTTGAGTGGGGGGGCTCTGAAGCTTTCTTT.

In its sample, this clonotype was seen many times. The gene calls are TRBV11-2 and TRBJ2-3; D gene unclear. V was pared by 5 bases and J by 5 bases, with 11 bases between. The CDR3 runs to 13 residues. Germline V gene sequence: CDR1 SGHAT, CDR2 FQNNGV. The CDR3 DNA sequence: TGTGCCAGCAGCCTCCAGTTTGAAGATACGCAGTATTTT. Protein: CASSLQFEDTQYF. The full variable domain, rest sourced from reference TRBV11-2 and TRBJ2-3, is EAGVAQSPRYKIIEKRQSVAFWCNPISGHATLYWYQQILGQGPKLLIQFQNNGVVDDSQLPKDRFSAERLKGVDSTLKIQPAKLEDSAVYLCASSLQFEDTQYFGPGTRLTVL.

This clonotype was detected many times. The V gene is TRBV5-1, the J gene TRBJ2-6, with TRBD1 identical over 7 bases. Germline assignment: CDR1 SGHRS and CDR2 YFSETQ. V was clipped by 2 bases and J by 0 bases; unmatched bases: 5. CDR3 size: 17 residues. CDR3 DNA: TGCGCCAGCAGCTTTTCGGACAGGCACTCTGGGGCCAACGTCCTGACTTTC. This codes for CASSFSDRHSGANVLTF.

As regards this clonotype: This may stem from a read error, because a much larger clone lies one nucleotide away. The genes are TRBV20-1 and TRBJ2-5; D may correspond to TRBD1 or TRBD2 (6 bases each). Trimming stripped 3 bases from V and 5 bases from J, with 16 bases between. Germline values: CDR1 DFQATT, CDR2 SNEGSKA (reference sequence). The CDR3 runs to 14 residues. As DNA, the CDR3 is TGCAGTGCTAGTGTCGCCAGAGGGGGGGAGACCCAGTACTTC. Protein sequence: CSASVARGGETQYF.

There are many counts of this clonotype. J is TRBJ2-1 and V is TRBV5-1; 8 nucleotides line up with TRBD2. CDR1 SGHRS and CDR2 YFSETQ come from the germline V gene. The CDR3 has 13 amino acids. The J segment lost 9 bases and the V segment lost 4 bases, leaving 6 bases of the junction unmatched. CDR3 nucleotide sequence: TGCGCCAGCAGCCCCGGGGGGGTTGGTGAGCAGTTCTTC. Translation gives CASSPGGVGEQFF.

At least ten counts were recorded for this clonotype. The V call is TRBV7-9, the J call TRBJ2-3; no clear D gene. Germline V gives CDR1 SEHNR, CDR2 FQNEAQ (reference sequence). Trimming pared 5 bases from V and 4 bases from J, leaving 13 bases between. The CDR3 runs to 14 residues. The CDR3 bases are TGTGCCAGCAGCCCCCCCGGGCTCGCAGATACGCAGTATTTT. Protein: CASSPPGLADTQYF.

This clonotype was recorded many times. The CDR3 spells CASSPRTGRNTGELFF. The CDR3 DNA follows: TGTGCCAGCAGCCCCCGGACAGGGCGGAACACCGGGGAGCTGTTTTTT. The chain is built from TRBV9 and TRBJ2-2; 8 positions match TRBD1. CDR3 length equals 16 residues. The trim removed 4 bases at V and 1 base at J, leaving 6 bases unmatched. Looked up from germline, CDR1 is SGDLS and CDR2 is YYNGEE.

This clonotype occurred many times. This chain's CDR3 is CASSIRGPINTGELFF. For the CDR3, the DNA is TGTGCCAGCAGCATCAGGGGGCCTATAAACACCGGGGAGCTGTTTTTT. J is TRBJ2-2 and V is TRBV5-6; 8 bases are shared with TRBD1. V was pared by 4 bases and J by 2 bases, with 7 bases of the junction left unmatched. The CDR3 length is 16 residues. Germline-derived CDR1 and CDR2 are SGHDT and YYEEEE. Looking up the rest from reference TRBV5-6 and TRBJ2-2 gives the full variable domain: DAGVTQSPTHLIKTRGQQVTLRCSPKSGHDTVSWYQQALGQGPQFIFQYYEEEERQRGNFPDRFSGHQFPNYSSELNVNALLLGDSALYLCASSIRGPINTGELFFGEGSRLTVL.